Sequencing of this T cell receptor (beta chain) was carried out in a study of T cell responses to AZD1222 COVID-19 vaccine. About the study: It was second doses at about 4 or about 12 weeks that were pooled. Study results and limitations: Among the donors, most were white British and more were female, and clonal diversity was possibly underestimated. Two doses of AZD1222 preceded a rise in Spike-specific TCR breadth and depth.

Germline V gives CDR1 LGHNA, CDR2 YNFKEQ. Trimming removed 1 base from V and 0 bases from J; junction bases left unmatched: 17. The CDR3 length is 20 residues. As for this clone: Its antigen is unidentified.

Libraries were prepared by immunoSEQ multiplex PCR; TCRdb keeps only in-frame clonotypes and omits some of them. Among about 99,000 clones, approximately 93% were seen once, and the ten largest hold about 5%. This TCR was recovered from an adult in good health. Material: peripheral blood, obtained on day 0 of AZD1222 vaccination. This rearrangement joins TRBV4-2 to TRBJ2-7; 8 bases match TRBD2. The CDR3 spells CASSQGPRGIAGSGSYEQYF. The DNA for the CDR3 is TGTGCCAGCAGCCAAGGCCCTCGGGGGATAGCGGGATCGGGCTCCTACGAGCAGTACTTC.